Shown below are 15 T cell receptor beta chains from a single sample sequenced in a study of blood T cell repertoires in COVID-19. Sequencing was performed with immunoSEQ multiplex PCR; in TCRdb, only in-frame clones are kept and a portion is missing. In the table there are approximately 330,000 clones, roughly 88% of which are singletons. Sequencing was performed on peripheral blood. These receptors originate from a woman aged 50 to 60 with active or convalescent COVID-19.

V gene TRBV7-3 combines with J gene TRBJ2-2, with 9 bases that match TRBD1. This CDR3 contains 14 residues. V gave up 4 bases and J gave up 7 bases; unmatched junction bases: 4. From germline, CDR1 is SGHTA and CDR2 FQGTGA. As DNA, the CDR3 is TGTGCCAGCAGCTGGGGACAGGGCAGCGGGGAGCTGTTTTTT. Protein product: CASSWGQGSGELFF.

The V and J genes are TRBV5-1 and TRBJ1-4; D remains ambiguous. The CDR3 totals 17 residues. CDR1 is SGHRS, CDR2 YFSETQ, per germline. Deletions cut 4 bases from V and 5 bases from J, with 21 bases between. The CDR3 is CASSPYGPTFPNEKLFF. In DNA form, the CDR3 reads TGCGCCAGCAGCCCTTATGGTCCAACATTTCCCAATGAAAAACTGTTTTTT.

The chain is built from TRBV6-2 or TRBV6-3 and TRBJ1-1; TRBD1 agrees at 9 bases. V shed 3 bases and J 6 bases; nucleotides not matched to a gene: 8. This CDR3 is 15 amino acids long. CDR1 and CDR2 from the germline V gene are MNHEY and SVGEGT. The CDR3 protein is CASSYGGQGLPEAFF. The CDR3 DNA is TGTGCCAGCAGTTATGGGGGACAGGGTCTCCCTGAAGCTTTCTTT.

This clone was detected once. DNA of the CDR3: TGTGCCAGCAGCCAAGATATCTATGAGCAGTTCTTC. Its translation is CASSQDIYEQFF. The rearrangement uses TRBV3-1 (or the pseudogene TRBV3-2) and TRBJ2-1; no clear D gene. The germline V and J ends were trimmed by 0 bases and 8 bases, with 5 bases remaining between them. There are 12 residues in the CDR3. Germline V CDR1 and CDR2: LGHDT, YNNKEL (reference sequence).

J is TRBJ2-7 and V is TRBV10-1; D is perhaps TRBD2 (5 bases). CDR3 length: 16 amino acids. Germline CDR1 and CDR2: WNHNN and SYGVQD (reference sequence). In DNA form, the CDR3 reads TGCCTCTTCGGGGATCTAAAACCCCTTAGCTCCTACGAGCAGTACTTC. Its protein is CLFGDLKPLSSYEQYF.

This chain links TRBV10-3 with TRBJ1-2; 7 bases agree with TRBD1. The V segment lost 6 bases and the J segment 4 bases; nucleotides outside the gene matches: 8. The CDR3 contains 14 residues. Per germline, CDR1 ENHRY and CDR2 SYGVKD. CDR3 sequence: CAIRNRDSFYGYTF. The CDR3 DNA follows: TGTGCCATCAGGAACCGGGACAGCTTCTATGGCTACACCTTC.

The chain uses TRBV30 and TRBJ1-1; TRBD1 matches at 8 bases. CDR3 length: 13 residues. Germline V lookup: CDR1 GTSNPN, CDR2 SVGIG (reference sequence). Germline trimming cut 1 base from V and 6 bases from J; bases unmatched to any gene: 4. CDR3: CAWSEGTGSEAFF. CDR3 nucleotide sequence: TGTGCCTGGAGTGAGGGGACAGGATCTGAAGCTTTCTTT.

This clone was seen more than once but under ten times. The chain uses TRBV2 and TRBJ1-2; 7 bases are shared with TRBD1. CDR3 length: 14 residues. J gave up 4 bases and V 1 base, and 3 bases lay outside the gene matches. Germline V gives CDR1 SNHLY, CDR2 FYNNEI. The CDR3 loop reads CASSEDRGIYGYTF. The CDR3, as DNA: TGTGCCAGCAGTGAAGACAGGGGAATCTATGGCTACACCTTC.

The genes are TRBV13 and TRBJ2-2; TRBD2 matches at 12 bases. V was pared by 5 bases and J by 4 bases, with 8 bases of the junction left unmatched. The CDR3 consists of 17 residues. Germline CDR1 PRHDT, CDR2 FYEKMQ (reference sequence). The CDR3 sequence: CASSRLAGGRITGELFF. The DNA of the CDR3 is TGTGCCAGCAGCCGTCTAGCGGGAGGGCGAATCACCGGGGAGCTGTTTTTT.

This chain connects TRBV11-2 to TRBJ2-3; D is uncertain. There are 13 residues in the CDR3. Germline V gives CDR1 SGHAT, CDR2 FQNNGV. V was shortened by 1 base and J by 0 bases, with 2 bases between the two germline ends. CDR3 protein: CASSLASTDTQYF. As DNA, the CDR3 is TGTGCCAGCAGCTTAGCGAGCACAGATACGCAGTATTTT.

V is TRBV14 and J is TRBJ2-1; D possibly corresponds to TRBD1 (5 bases). Trimming shortened V by 8 bases and J by 7 bases, and 21 bases separated the two germline ends. The CDR3 has 15 amino acids. Per the germline V gene, CDR1 is SGHDN and CDR2 is FVKESK. CDR3 nucleotide sequence: TGTGCCAGCCTAAATAGGGGATACAAACTTAATGAGCAGTTCTTC. This gives the protein CASLNRGYKLNEQFF.

J is TRBJ2-7 and V is TRBV5-1; 7 bases are shared with TRBD2. Germline trimming cut 1 base from V and 1 base from J; bases unmatched to any gene: 5. This CDR3 spans 15 amino acids. Germline loops: CDR1 SGHRS, CDR2 YFSETQ. CDR3 DNA: TGCGCCAGCAGCTTGAGTTCGGGGGGTTCCTACGAGCAGTACTTC. Its protein is CASSLSSGGSYEQYF.

CDR3 coding DNA: TGTGCCAGCAGCCAAGGGATAGGAGGCATCTTGAACACTGAAGCTTTCTTT. Its protein product is CASSQGIGGILNTEAFF. The chain links TRBV4-2 to TRBJ1-1; no firm D call. V was trimmed by 1 base and J by 0 bases, leaving 15 bases between them. Per germline, CDR1 LGHNA and CDR2 YNFKEQ. The length of the CDR3 is 17 residues.

The gene calls are TRBV13 and TRBJ1-6; the D is unclear. This CDR3 is 14 amino acids long. Between the trimmed V and J ends, which lost 5 bases and 7 bases, there was a span of 12 bases. Germline V gives CDR1 PRHDT, CDR2 FYEKMQ (reference sequence). The DNA for the CDR3 is TGTGCCAGCAGCCCTGTCCGGGAAAATTCACCCCTCCACTTT. Amino acid sequence: CASSPVRENSPLHF. The full variable domain, in which reference TRBV13 and TRBJ1-6 provide the parts outside the CDR3, is AAGVIQSPRHLIKEKRETATLKCYPIPRHDTVYWYQQGPGQDPQFLISFYEKMQSDKGSIPDRFSAQQFSDYHSELNMSSLELGDSALYFCASSPVRENSPLHFGNGTRLTVT.

Worth noting for this clone: A junction boundary mismatches the germline segment, possibly from a read error. The V gene is TRBV4-3, the J gene TRBJ2-3; D is perhaps TRBD1 (6 bases). Germline CDR1 reads LGHNA; CDR2 reads YSLEER. CDR3 length: 13 amino acids. CDR3 protein: CASSPSATGTQYF. As DNA, the CDR3 is TGCGCCAGCAGCCCCTCGGCGACAGGTACGCAGTATTTT.